Below are 20 T cell receptor beta chains sequenced from a single sample in a study of spatial heterogeneity in lung cancer. This sample's time point: sample taken at primary tumor resection. TCRdb analysed the 5' RACE reads with MiXCR anew, one entry per CDR3 protein. Of fewer than 6,500 distinct CDR3 sequences in the sample, approximately 13% were seen once. The starting material was normal lung tissue next to the tumor, obtained at surgery. These receptors were obtained from a female donor with early-stage non-small cell lung cancer.

Comment on this clonotype: Sequence at one end of the junction differs from germline and may be a read error. This chain uses TRBV4-2 with TRBJ2-1; 7 positions match TRBD1. Germline-derived CDR1 and CDR2 are LGHNA and YNFKEQ. This CDR3 contains 14 residues. The CDR3 DNA is TGTGCCAGCAGCCACGGGACAGCCGCTAATGAGCAGATCTTC. Its protein product is CASSHGTAANEQIF.

This clonotype was detected many times. This rearrangement joins TRBV6-2 or TRBV6-3 to TRBJ2-2; 7 nucleotides align to TRBD1. Trimming removed 2 bases from V and 6 bases from J; junction bases left unmatched: 3. This CDR3 region has 14 residues. Germline lookup yields CDR1 MNHEY and CDR2 SVGEGT. The chain's CDR3 is CASSYEGAPGELFF. DNA of the CDR3: TGTGCCAGCAGTTACGAGGGGGCCCCCGGGGAGCTGTTTTTT.

By its share, this clonotype is medium-sized. The gene calls are TRBV6-1 and TRBJ2-7; 8 bases match TRBD1. The CDR3 sequence is 16 residues long. V trimming: 0 bases; J trimming: 4 bases; junction bases outside the gene matches: 8. From germline, CDR1 is MNHNS and CDR2 SASEGT. The CDR3 here is CASSEATTGVSYEQYV. DNA of the CDR3: TGTGCCAGCAGTGAAGCGACGACAGGGGTGTCGTACGAGCAGTACGTC.

By share, this clonotype ranks as medium-sized. This chain links TRBV3-1 with TRBJ1-1; no clear D. The CDR3 is 14 amino acids. V lost 0 bases and J 4 bases, leaving 9 bases between the germline ends. Germline assignment: CDR1 LGHDT and CDR2 YNNKEL (reference sequence). The CDR3 nucleotides read TGTGCCAGCAGCCAAGAGGTAGAGTCCACTGAAGCTTTCTTT. Translation gives CASSQEVESTEAFF.

The sample holds many counts of this clonotype. The chain joins TRBV20-1 to TRBJ2-1; D gene ambiguous. Germline V gene sequence: CDR1 DFQATT, CDR2 SNEGSKA (reference sequence). Between the trimmed V and J ends, which lost 3 bases and 8 bases, there was a span of 11 bases. This CDR3 has 12 amino acids. This CDR3 reads CSARDGPDEQFF. The CDR3 nucleotides read TGCAGTGCTAGGGACGGACCGGATGAGCAGTTCTTC.

This clonotype was observed at least ten times. The chain employs TRBV5-1 and TRBJ2-3; 8 bases map to TRBD1. The CDR3 sequence is 16 residues long. Germline CDR1 reads SGHRS; CDR2 reads YFSETQ. The V segment lost 6 bases and the J segment 1 base; nucleotides outside the gene matches: 10. In nucleotides, the CDR3 is TGCGCCAGCACAAAGACAGGGGAATGGGGCACAGATACGCAGTATTTT. Protein product: CASTKTGEWGTDTQYF.

The chain is built from TRBV4-1 and TRBJ2-1; the D gene is possibly TRBD1 (6 bases). CDR1 and CDR2 (germline): MGHRA, YSYEKL. The CDR3 has 10 residues. Trimming removed 5 bases from V and 10 bases from J, with 6 bases in between. The CDR3 DNA sequence: TGCGCCAGCAGCGGGACAGAGCAGTTCTTC. Translated: CASSGTEQFF.

This clonotype was found a few times. This rearrangement joins TRBV9 to TRBJ2-3; TRBD2 matches 13 bases. CDR3 length: 17 residues. Germline values: CDR1 SGDLS, CDR2 YYNGEE. The V segment lost 4 bases and the J segment 5 bases; nucleotides outside the gene matches: 10. CDR3 nucleotide sequence: TGTGCCAGCAGCCCGCGCGGACTAGCGGGGGAGCGAGATACGCAGTATTTT. It translates to CASSPRGLAGERDTQYF.

This clonotype was counted ten times or more. The V gene is TRBV29-1, the J gene TRBJ2-4, with D tentatively TRBD2 (7 bases). Germline V gives CDR1 SQVTM, CDR2 ANQGSEA. Deletions cut 7 bases from V and 5 bases from J, with 15 bases between. The CDR3 extends over 13 amino acids. This chain's CDR3 is CSAREGGQNIQYF. The CDR3 nucleotides are TGCAGCGCAAGGGAGGGGGGCCAAAACATTCAGTACTTC.

In nucleotides, the CDR3 is TGTGCCAGCAGCCAAAAGTGGCACGAGCAGTACTTC. This encodes CASSQKWHEQYF. V is TRBV14 and J is TRBJ2-7; D remains ambiguous. Trimming pared 2 bases from V and 5 bases from J, leaving 7 bases between. The V gene's germline CDR1 is SGHDN and CDR2 FVKESK. The CDR3 is 12 amino acids.

The chain has TRBV2 and TRBJ2-7; 8 bases map to TRBD1. Losses at the gene ends were 5 bases for V and 4 bases for J; bases not matched to a gene: 4. Germline V CDR1 and CDR2: SNHLY, FYNNEI. The CDR3 is 13 amino acids. The CDR3 sequence: CASSRDRTYEQYF. The CDR3 DNA sequence: TGTGCCAGCAGTCGGGACAGGACGTACGAGCAGTACTTC.

Within the sample, this clonotype is medium-sized. This chain joins TRBV10-3 and TRBJ1-2, with D uncertain. The CDR3 extends over 14 amino acids. Trimming took 0 bases from V and 2 from J, leaving 7 bases between them. In germline, CDR1 is ENHRY, CDR2 SYGVKD. The CDR3 region is CAISESGSNYGYTF. The CDR3, as DNA: TGTGCCATCAGTGAGTCGGGGTCGAACTATGGCTACACCTTC.

This clonotype occurred many times. This rearrangement joins TRBV20-1 to TRBJ2-2; 11 bases map to TRBD2. The V and J ends lost 6 bases and 4 bases, in that order; junction bases with no gene match: 7. Germline CDR1 DFQATT, CDR2 SNEGSKA (reference sequence). The CDR3 runs 15 residues. The DNA for the CDR3 is TGCAGTGCCGTTAGCGGGAGGGAGGTCACCGGGGAGCTGTTTTTT. It specifies CSAVSGREVTGELFF.

The V gene is TRBV21-1, the J gene TRBJ2-1; the listed D gene, TRBD1, was not tested against the DNA. TRBV21-1 is annotated as a pseudogene. There are 15 residues in the CDR3. CDR3 coding DNA: TGTGCCAGCAGCAAACCCGGACAGAGCAACAATGAGCAGTTCTTC. Amino acids: CASSKPGQSNNEQFF.

In its sample, this clonotype was seen many times. V and J are TRBV7-9 and TRBJ1-1, with 7 bases lining up with TRBD1. The J segment lost 0 bases and the V segment lost 5 bases, leaving 6 bases of the junction unmatched. The length of the CDR3 is 15 residues. CDR1 SEHNR and CDR2 FQNEAQ come from the germline V gene (reference sequence). This CDR3 is CASSPGGTVNTEAFF. The CDR3 DNA follows: TGTGCCAGCAGCCCAGGGGGGACAGTGAACACTGAAGCTTTCTTT.

This clonotype is categorized as medium-sized. Mismatch with germline at one junction end may stem from a read error. CDR3 region: CASSHDRDRGQEWNAEAFF. In DNA form, the CDR3 reads TGTGCCAGCAGCCACGATAGGGACAGGGGGCAGGAATGGAACGCTGAAGCTTTCTTT. The chain links TRBV2 to TRBJ1-1; 12 nucleotides line up with TRBD1. Germline V CDR1 and CDR2: SNHLY, FYNNEI. The CDR3 consists of 19 residues. The whole variable domain, filled in from reference TRBV2 and TRBJ1-1, reads EPEVTQTPSHQVTQMGQEVILRCVPISNHLYFYWYRQILGQKVEFLVSFYNNEISEKSEIFDDQFSVERPDGSNFTLKIRSTKLEDSAMYFCASSHDRDRGQEWNAEAFFGQGTRLTVV.

The chain combines TRBV3-1 with TRBJ1-5; tentatively, D is TRBD1 (5 bases). This CDR3 comprises 17 residues. Germline CDR1 reads LGHDT; CDR2 reads YNNKEL (reference sequence). Trimming pared 3 bases from V and 2 bases from J, leaving 17 bases between. The CDR3: CASSHAGAQGGNQPQHF. CDR3 nucleotide sequence: TGTGCCAGCAGCCATGCCGGGGCCCAAGGGGGCAATCAGCCCCAGCATTTT.

This clonotype is labeled as medium-sized. In nucleotides, the CDR3 is TGTGCCAGTTCGGTGGCTATAGGGTACGAGCAGTACGTC. Protein sequence: CASSVAIGYEQYV. The chain carries TRBV13 and TRBJ2-7; no clear D gene. Germline CDR1 and CDR2: PRHDT and FYEKMQ (reference sequence). The CDR3 runs to 13 residues. V dropped 9 bases and J dropped 4 bases, with 16 bases sitting between them.

This clonotype occurred many times. This chain links TRBV18 with TRBJ2-1; 14 bases line up with TRBD2. This CDR3 is 18 amino acids long. Germline-derived CDR1 and CDR2 are KGHSH and LQKENI. V was pared by 4 bases and J by 4 bases, with 9 bases of the junction left unmatched. CDR3 loop: CASSRLAGGAVYYNEQFF. DNA for the CDR3: TGTGCCAGCTCACGACTAGCGGGAGGGGCGGTTTATTACAATGAGCAGTTCTTC.

This chain uses TRBV10-3 with TRBJ2-7; TRBD2 matches 8 bases. V shed 2 bases and J 12 bases; nucleotides not matched to a gene: 6. The CDR3 length is 12 residues. Per the germline V gene, CDR1 is ENHRY and CDR2 is SYGVKD. The CDR3 loop reads CAISETPGLGYF. CDR3 coding DNA: TGTGCCATCAGTGAGACGCCGGGACTAGGGTACTTC.